These 2 T cell receptor beta chains were all obtained from the same sample, sequenced in a study of T cell clonotyping in hematopoietic cell transplantation. Assay used: immunoSEQ multiplex PCR; TCRdb lists only in-frame clones, some missing. This sample has 15,000 to 20,000 clones, with under 85% found just once. Sample: peripheral blood mononuclear cells. The receptors stem from a man aged 55 to 70 in good health. Some clones in this sample may be carry-over from other donors' samples.

The V gene is TRBV5-1, the J gene TRBJ2-7; 9 nucleotides match TRBD1. This CDR3 contains 15 residues. The V segment lost 3 bases and the J segment 1 base; nucleotides outside the gene matches: 5. Germline V gives CDR1 SGHRS, CDR2 YFSETQ. The DNA of the CDR3 is TGCGCCAGCAGCTCCACGGGACAGGGTTCCTACGAGCAGTACTTC. This encodes CASSSTGQGSYEQYF. Full variable domain (remainder filled in from reference TRBV5-1 and TRBJ2-7): KAGVTQTPRYLIKTRGQQVTLSCSPISGHRSVSWYQQTPGQGLQFLFEYFSETQRNKGNFPGRFSGRQFSNSRSEMNVSTLELGDSALYLCASSSTGQGSYEQYFGPGTRLTVT.

Sample share makes this clone medium-sized (0.01 to 0.1%). V gene TRBV27 combines with J gene TRBJ1-1; D is ambiguous. Germline V lookup: CDR1 MNHEY, CDR2 SMNVEV (reference sequence). The germline V and J ends were trimmed by 6 bases and 1 base, with 12 bases remaining between them. This CDR3 is 14 amino acids long. CDR3 nucleotides: TGTGCCAGCAGCCTCCCACCCCCGAACACTGAAGCTTTCTTT. Protein product: CASSLPPPNTEAFF.